The clone carrying this T cell receptor beta chain appeared once. Using immunoSEQ multiplex PCR, the repertoire was profiled, and TCRdb retains in-frame clones only, with some absent. The table shows 250,000 or so clones, with around 91% occurring only once. V lost 6 bases and J lost 1, with 13 bases in between. Germline values: CDR1 LNHDA, CDR2 SQIVND (reference sequence). The CDR3 loop spans 15 amino acids. This entry comes from a study of blood T cell repertoires in COVID-19. Study summary: The samples span acute and convalescent COVID-19 from the United States, Italy and Spain. Sources were T cells, B-cell-depleted T cells, or PBMCs; the material itself was cDNA or gDNA.

Seattle's cohort entered during active infection and was followed longitudinally. V is TRBV19 and J is TRBJ1-3; no definite D call. Sequenced input: peripheral blood. The clonotype comes from a woman aged 55-69 years with COVID-19, enrolled during active disease. CDR3 sequence (DNA): TGTGCCAGTAGGGAAGAGGGATATTCTGGAAACACCATATATTTT. Protein: CASREEGYSGNTIYF.